These 27 T cell receptor beta chains were all obtained from the same sample, sequenced in a study of cytomegalovirus exposure and HLA in healthy donors. The PCR was carried out with 60 Vbeta primers and 13 Jbeta primers. Sequenced by immunoSEQ multiplex PCR; TCRdb stores in-frame clones only, minus some. The sample lists 110,000 to 150,000 clones; roughly 10% were seen once. Source material: PBMCs. These receptors were collected from a man aged 45-65 years in good health and CMV-seronegative.

The chain has TRBV7-9 and TRBJ2-7, with TRBD2 identical over 16 bases. The CDR3 totals 19 residues. The V gene end was trimmed by 6 bases and the J gene end by 0 bases; junction bases not matched to a gene: 11. CDR1 is SEHNR and CDR2 is FQNEAQ in the germline V gene (reference sequence). The CDR3 bases are TGTGCCAGCAGTTCCACCCAGGGACTAGCGGGAGGGAGCTCCTACGAGCAGTACTTC. The encoded protein is CASSSTQGLAGGSSYEQYF.

The genes are TRBV7-9 and TRBJ2-2, with TRBD1 matching 7 bases. The CDR3 loop spans 15 amino acids. Per germline, CDR1 SEHNR and CDR2 FQNEAQ (reference sequence). After removal of 1 base from V and 1 base from J, the junction contained 0 bases not matched to a gene. The CDR3 nucleotides are TGTGCCAGCAGCTTAGGGACAGGGAACACCGGGGAGCTGTTTTTT. Its protein is CASSLGTGNTGELFF.

The table lists this clone with a few counts. The chain employs TRBV5-4 and TRBJ1-2, with TRBD1 matching 7 bases. Trimming cost V 2 bases and J 2 bases; bases outside gene matches: 3. CDR1 and CDR2 (germline): SGHNT, YYREEE (reference sequence). The CDR3 covers 14 residues. CDR3 amino acids: CASSFLQGNYGYTF. The CDR3 region has the DNA TGTGCCAGCAGCTTCTTACAGGGGAACTATGGCTACACCTTC.

This clone was seen a few times. V and J are TRBV7-3 and TRBJ2-3, with D possibly matching TRBD1 (6 bases). CDR3 length: 12 residues. V dropped 1 base and J dropped 11 bases, with 10 bases sitting between them. The V gene's germline CDR1 is SGHTA and CDR2 FQGTGA. CDR3 loop: CASSLNQGQQYF. The CDR3 DNA reads TGTGCCAGCAGCTTAAATCAGGGGCAGCAGTATTTT. Looking up the rest from reference TRBV7-3 and TRBJ2-3 gives the full variable domain: GAGVSQTPSNKVTEKGKYVELRCDPISGHTALYWYRQSLGQGPEFLIYFQGTGAADDSGLPNDRFFAVRPEGSVSTLKIQRTERGDSAVYLCASSLNQGQQYFGPGTRLTVL.

This clone was observed a handful of times. The chain links TRBV5-1 to TRBJ1-1; 9 bases map to TRBD1. After removal of 2 bases from V and 2 bases from J, the junction contained 7 bases not matched to a gene. CDR1 is SGHRS and CDR2 is YFSETQ in the germline V gene. The CDR3 has 16 residues. CDR3 sequence reads: CASSFRDRAENTEAFF. In DNA, the CDR3 is TGCGCCAGCAGCTTCCGGGACAGGGCGGAAAACACTGAAGCTTTCTTT.

This clone was counted a few times. This sequence joins TRBV6-1 and TRBJ1-5, with 10 bases lining up with TRBD1. The CDR3 contains 14 residues. Trimming took 4 bases from V and 6 from J; bases not matched to a gene: 3. CDR1 MNHNS and CDR2 SASEGT come from the germline V gene. This CDR3 is CASSADRGGQPQHF. Written as DNA, the CDR3 is TGTGCCAGCAGTGCGGACAGGGGGGGTCAGCCCCAGCATTTT.

This chain links TRBV10-2 with TRBJ1-2; D not resolved. Between the trimmed V and J ends, which lost 6 bases and 6 bases, there was a span of 11 bases. The germline gives CDR1 WSHSY, CDR2 SAAADI. The CDR3 covers 12 residues. The CDR3, as DNA: TGCGCCAGCAGGAGTACTTCGGATGGCTACACCTTC. It yields the protein CASRSTSDGYTF.

This clone was seen a few times. The CDR3 DNA is TGTGCCAGCAGAAGGCTAGCTTCGACTAGCACAGATACGCAGTATTTT. It codes for CASRRLASTSTDTQYF. V usage is TRBV6-6 and J usage is TRBJ2-3; D possibly corresponds to TRBD2 (5 bases). CDR3 length equals 16 residues. The germline CDR1 and CDR2 sequences are MNHNY and SVGAGI (reference sequence). Trimming pared 6 bases from V and 0 bases from J, leaving 16 bases between.

This clone was observed a few times. The chain uses TRBV6-5 and TRBJ2-3, with a weak D call TRBD1 (6 bases). Per the germline V gene, CDR1 is MNHEY and CDR2 is SVGAGI. The CDR3 length is 14 residues. Trimming removed 10 bases at V and 0 bases at J, with 14 bases between. The CDR3 DNA reads as TGTGCCACTAAACCGGGACATAGCACAGATACGCAGTATTTT. It specifies CATKPGHSTDTQYF.

Only a few counts were recorded for this clone. This chain joins TRBV30 and TRBJ2-1; 11 positions agree with TRBD2. In germline, CDR1 is GTSNPN, CDR2 SVGIG (reference sequence). The CDR3 runs 17 residues. V was clipped by 1 base and J by 5 bases; unmatched bases: 10. CDR3 in DNA: TGTGCCTGGAGTGCATTAGCGGGAGGGGAAAGGGACAATGAGCAGTTCTTC. Protein sequence: CAWSALAGGERDNEQFF.

The gene calls are TRBV28 and TRBJ1-5; D remains ambiguous. The CDR3 has 13 amino acids. Trimming removed 2 bases at V and 4 bases at J, with 6 bases between. CDR1 is MDHEN and CDR2 is SYDVKM in the germline V gene. The CDR3, as DNA: TGTGCCAGCAGTTTAACAGCAAATCAGCCCCAGCATTTT. Translation gives CASSLTANQPQHF.

V gene TRBV30 combines with J gene TRBJ1-1; 7 nucleotides agree with TRBD1. Germline values: CDR1 GTSNPN, CDR2 SVGIG (reference sequence). The J segment lost 3 bases and the V segment lost 3 bases, leaving 4 bases of the junction unmatched. This CDR3 is built from 13 residues. CDR3 residues: CAWSQGGYTEAFF. The CDR3 coding sequence is TGTGCCTGGAGCCAAGGGGGCTACACTGAAGCTTTCTTT.

The chain carries TRBV6-1 and TRBJ1-5; a weak D match, TRBD1 (5 bases). The germline V gene encodes CDR1 MNHNS and CDR2 SASEGT. This CDR3 has 14 residues. V lost 8 bases to trimming and J lost 5 bases, with 16 bases between them. CDR3: CASRPRGQDQPQHF. CDR3 coding DNA: TGTGCCAGCCGCCCAAGGGGTCAGGATCAGCCCCAGCATTTT.

The chain links TRBV7-3 to TRBJ2-3, with TRBD2 matching over 16 bases. The germline V gene has CDR1 SGHTA and CDR2 FQGTGA. The length of the CDR3 is 18 residues. V dropped 4 bases and J dropped 0; count of bases not matched to a gene: 4. In DNA, the CDR3 is TGTGCCAGCAGCTACCGGGGACTAGCGGGGGGGAGCACAGATACGCAGTATTTT. It codes for CASSYRGLAGGSTDTQYF.

This clone was detected only a few times. The genes are TRBV10-3 and TRBJ2-3; 7 bases align to TRBD2. The CDR3 runs to 16 residues. CDR1 ENHRY and CDR2 SYGVKD come from the germline V gene. V lost 3 bases to trimming and J lost 2 bases; unmatched junction nucleotides: 8. DNA for the CDR3: TGTGCCATCAGTGATAGTGGGGGGGGAAACACAGATACGCAGTATTTT. Translated, it gives CAISDSGGGNTDTQYF.

This clone has just one count. J is TRBJ1-5 and V is TRBV2; the D gene is possibly TRBD1 (5 bases). The CDR3 has 15 residues. Trimming cost V 8 bases and J 1 base, with 15 bases left between them. CDR1 SNHLY and CDR2 FYNNEI come from the germline V gene. CDR3 residues: CASHQFRGSNQPQHF. Written as DNA, the CDR3 is TGTGCCAGCCATCAATTTCGGGGGAGCAATCAGCCCCAGCATTTT.

The chain combines TRBV9 with TRBJ2-2, with D perhaps TRBD1 (6 bases). Germline V gene data show CDR1 as SGDLS and CDR2 as YYNGEE. This CDR3 is built from 14 residues. With 0 bases removed from V and 8 bases from J, the gap between germline ends came to 11 bases. In DNA, the CDR3 is TGTGCCAGCAGCGTAGGCGTTACAGGGGGGGAGCTGTTTTTT. Translated, it gives CASSVGVTGGELFF.

This clone has a handful of counts. The rearrangement links TRBV28 to TRBJ1-1; D is undetermined. With 3 bases removed from V and 0 bases from J, the gap between germline ends came to 8 bases. The CDR3 spans 14 residues. Germline CDR1 is MDHEN and CDR2 is SYDVKM. CDR3 protein: CASSLWRMNTEAFF. For the CDR3, the DNA is TGTGCCAGCAGTTTGTGGCGGATGAACACTGAAGCTTTCTTT.

The chain recombines TRBV5-1 with TRBJ2-7, with TRBD1 matching over 9 bases. The CDR3 loop spans 14 amino acids. V gave up 4 bases and J gave up 5 bases; unmatched junction bases: 7. Germline CDR1 and CDR2: SGHRS and YFSETQ. The CDR3 reads CASSTTGQGDEQYF. DNA of the CDR3: TGCGCCAGCAGCACCACGGGACAGGGCGACGAGCAGTACTTC. Based on the CDR3 plus reference TRBV5-1 and TRBJ2-7, the full variable domain is KAGVTQTPRYLIKTRGQQVTLSCSPISGHRSVSWYQQTPGQGLQFLFEYFSETQRNKGNFPGRFSGRQFSNSRSEMNVSTLELGDSALYLCASSTTGQGDEQYFGPGTRLTVT.

There are a few counts of this clone. J is TRBJ1-5 and V is TRBV19, with 12 positions matching TRBD1. The length of the CDR3 is 15 residues. CDR1 is LNHDA, CDR2 SQIVND, per germline (reference sequence). Germline trimming cut 3 bases from V and 5 bases from J; bases unmatched to any gene: 2. In DNA form, the CDR3 reads TGTGCCAGTAGTATGGGACAGGGGGCTCATCAGCCCCAGCATTTT. Its protein product is CASSMGQGAHQPQHF.

This clone was counted a few times. This sequence joins TRBV6-5 and TRBJ2-7; 8 positions match TRBD1. This CDR3 comprises 15 residues. The V segment lost 5 bases and the J segment 2 bases; nucleotides outside the gene matches: 8. Germline CDR1 MNHEY, CDR2 SVGAGI. CDR3 protein: CASSPPGQVTYEQYF. CDR3 nucleotide sequence: TGTGCCAGCAGTCCCCCGGGACAGGTGACCTACGAGCAGTACTTC.

This clone was counted between two and nine times. The V call is TRBV27, the J call TRBJ1-1, with 12 bases fitting TRBD1. CDR1 is MNHEY and CDR2 is SMNVEV in the germline V gene (reference sequence). There are 15 residues in the CDR3. The J segment lost 3 bases and the V segment lost 6 bases, leaving 5 bases of the junction unmatched. CDR3 coding DNA: TGTGCCAGCAGGCCGGGACAGGGGGCCGACACTGAAGCTTTCTTT. Its protein is CASRPGQGADTEAFF.

This clone was seen more than once but under ten times. The DNA of the CDR3 is TGTGCCAGCAGCGTCGGACTAGCGGGGGGGGGCAACAATGAGCAGTTCTTC. Translated, it gives CASSVGLAGGGNNEQFF. J is TRBJ2-1 and V is TRBV9; 15 nucleotides match TRBD2. This CDR3 has 17 residues. Germline loops: CDR1 SGDLS, CDR2 YYNGEE. Unmatched junction bases numbered 5, after V lost 2 bases and J lost 5 bases. Complete variable domain (other parts from reference TRBV9 and TRBJ2-1): DSGVTQTPKHLITATGQRVTLRCSPRSGDLSVYWYQQSLDQGLQFLIQYYNGEERAKGNILERFSAQQFPDLHSELNLSSLELGDSALYFCASSVGLAGGGNNEQFFGPGTRLTVL.

This clone appeared a few times. The chain couples TRBV11-2 to TRBJ2-1; 7 nucleotides agree with TRBD2. The CDR3 loop spans 15 amino acids. The V gene end was trimmed by 2 bases and the J gene end by 7 bases; junction bases not matched to a gene: 8. Germline V gene lookup returns CDR1 SGHAT and CDR2 FQNNGV. The CDR3 DNA sequence: TGTGCCAGCAGCTTACTCAGCGGGATCGGGAATGAGCAGTTCTTC. Translation gives CASSLLSGIGNEQFF.

This clone was detected only a few times. This chain links TRBV15 with TRBJ1-3, with D uncertain. With 5 bases removed from V and 5 bases from J, the gap between germline ends came to 10 bases. The CDR3 is 13 amino acids. The germline V gene has CDR1 LNHNV and CDR2 YYDKDF (reference sequence). The CDR3 nucleotides are TGTGCCACCAGCCCGACACTTCGAAACACCATATATTTT. As protein: CATSPTLRNTIYF. The full variable domain, completed using reference TRBV15 and TRBJ1-3, is DAMVIQNPRYQVTQFGKPVTLSCSQTLNHNVMYWYQQKSSQAPKLLFHYYDKDFNNEADTPDNFQSRRPNTSFCFLDIRSPGLGDTAMYLCATSPTLRNTIYFGEGSWLTVV.

This clone was picked up a small number of times. The V and J genes are TRBV7-2 and TRBJ1-2; D ambiguous. The CDR3 totals 13 residues. The V gene's germline CDR1 is SGHTA and CDR2 FQGNSA. Trimming cost V 5 bases and J 8 bases, with 15 bases left between them. The CDR3 loop reads CASSPGSRGGYTF. In DNA form, the CDR3 reads TGTGCCAGCAGCCCGGGCAGCCGAGGGGGCTACACCTTC. Supplemented by reference TRBV7-2 and TRBJ1-2, the full variable domain reads GAGVSQSPSNKVTEKGKDVELRCDPISGHTALYWYRQSLGQGLEFLIYFQGNSAPDKSGLPSDRFSAERTGGSVSTLTIQRTQQEDSAVYLCASSPGSRGGYTFGSGTRLTVV.

V is TRBV9 and J is TRBJ2-1; 13 bases align to TRBD2. The germline V gene has CDR1 SGDLS and CDR2 YYNGEE. Trimming took 4 bases from V and 9 from J; bases not matched to a gene: 7. The CDR3 length is 15 residues. Here the CDR3 reads CASSYTSGRESEQFF. The DNA of the CDR3 is TGTGCCAGCAGCTATACTAGCGGGAGGGAGAGTGAGCAGTTCTTC.